Listed here are 4 T cell receptor beta chains from one sample, sequenced in a study of control samples from healthy donors and cancer patients. Measured with immunoSEQ multiplex PCR; TCRdb has only the in-frame clones, and not every one. The sample lists more than 100,000 clones, 75% to 95% seen once, with roughly 2.7% in the top ten. The sequenced sample was blood. The receptors here all came from a man between 18 and 35 years old in good health.

The chain couples TRBV4-2 to TRBJ2-1, with D perhaps matching TRBD1 (5 bases). Germline V CDR1 and CDR2: LGHNA, YNFKEQ. V shed 1 base and J shed 13 bases, with 17 bases lying between them. The CDR3 is 14 residues long. CDR3 loop: CASSQVGQAQGQFF. CDR3 bases: TGTGCCAGCAGCCAAGTGGGGCAGGCTCAAGGACAGTTCTTC.

The chain recombines TRBV5-1 with TRBJ2-1; D may be TRBD2 (6 bases). Between the trimmed V and J ends, which lost 1 base and 7 bases, there was a span of 15 bases. This CDR3 is built from 15 residues. The germline V gene encodes CDR1 SGHRS and CDR2 YFSETQ. CDR3 in amino acids: CASSLIAEAWNEQFF. The CDR3 coding sequence is TGCGCCAGCAGCTTGATAGCGGAGGCTTGGAATGAGCAGTTCTTC.

This chain uses TRBV4-2 with TRBJ1-4; D not certain. CDR1 is LGHNA and CDR2 is YNFKEQ in the germline V gene. The CDR3 has 16 residues. Trimming pared 0 bases from V and 0 bases from J, leaving 8 bases between. The CDR3 DNA reads as TGTGCCAGCAGCCAAGATGTGGCTGCAACTAATGAAAAACTGTTTTTT. This codes for CASSQDVAATNEKLFF.

The chain carries TRBV18 and TRBJ2-7; D remains ambiguous. Germline loops: CDR1 KGHSH, CDR2 LQKENI. This CDR3 comprises 13 residues. Deletions cut 6 bases from V and 6 bases from J, with 15 bases between. CDR3 loop: CASSLRTVPEQYF. CDR3 nucleotide sequence: TGTGCCAGCTCCCTCAGGACCGTGCCCGAGCAGTACTTC.